This T cell receptor (beta chain) was sequenced in a study of blood T cell repertoires in COVID-19. In this sample, this clone turned up once. CDR3 length equals 19 residues. Cohort allocation depended upon clinical history that participants reported. Data came from immunoSEQ multiplex PCR; TCRdb stores just in-frame clones and leaves some out. The sample consists of 300,000 to 450,000 clones, more than 75% of them appearing once. The sequenced sample was PBMCs or T cells enriched from blood (not recorded which). The TCR was taken from a woman younger than 35 who had recovered from COVID-19. The gene calls are TRBV21-1 and TRBJ2-3; the table gives TRBD2 as D, unverified against the DNA. TRBV21-1 constitutes a pseudogene. The CDR3 DNA reads as TGTGCCAGCAGCAAGGGACTAGCGGGGGGCCAATCTGCCGGAGATACGCAGTATTTT. It encodes CASSKGLAGGQSAGDTQYF.